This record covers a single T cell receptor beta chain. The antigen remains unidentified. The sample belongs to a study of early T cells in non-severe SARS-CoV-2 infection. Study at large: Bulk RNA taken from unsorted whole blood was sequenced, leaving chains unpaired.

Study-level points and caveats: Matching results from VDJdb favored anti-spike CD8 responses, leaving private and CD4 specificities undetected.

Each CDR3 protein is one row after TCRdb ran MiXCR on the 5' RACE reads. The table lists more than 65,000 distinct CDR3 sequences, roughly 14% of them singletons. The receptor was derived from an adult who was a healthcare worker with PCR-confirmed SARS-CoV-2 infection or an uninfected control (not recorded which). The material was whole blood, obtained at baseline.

CDR3 sequence (DNA): TGTGCCAGCAGAGCCACAGGGTCCCCCGGGGAGCTGTTTTTT. This codes for CASRATGSPGELFF. This chain joins TRBV2 and TRBJ2-2, with a tentative D call TRBD1 (6 bases). Germline lookup yields CDR1 SNHLY and CDR2 FYNNEI. With 6 bases removed from V and 6 bases from J, the gap between germline ends came to 14 bases. This CDR3 is built from 14 residues.